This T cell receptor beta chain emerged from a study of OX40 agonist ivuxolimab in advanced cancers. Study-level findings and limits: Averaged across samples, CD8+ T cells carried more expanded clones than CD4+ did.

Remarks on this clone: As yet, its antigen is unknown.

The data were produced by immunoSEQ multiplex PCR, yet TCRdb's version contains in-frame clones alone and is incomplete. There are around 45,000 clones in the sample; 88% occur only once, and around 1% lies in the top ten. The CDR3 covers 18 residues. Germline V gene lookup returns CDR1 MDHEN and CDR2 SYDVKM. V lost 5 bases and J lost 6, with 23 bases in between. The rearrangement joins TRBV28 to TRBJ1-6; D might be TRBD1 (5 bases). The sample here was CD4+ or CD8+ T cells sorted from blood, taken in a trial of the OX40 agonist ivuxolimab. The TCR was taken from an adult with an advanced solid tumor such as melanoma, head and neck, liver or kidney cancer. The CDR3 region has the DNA TGTGCCAGCAGTCGGGGACGGTCACGCCCCCCGTTTAATTCACCCCTCCACTTT. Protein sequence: CASSRGRSRPPFNSPLHF. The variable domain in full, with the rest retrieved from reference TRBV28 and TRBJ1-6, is DVKVTQSSRYLVKRTGEKVFLECVQDMDHENMFWYRQDPGLGLRLIYFSYDVKMKEKGDIPEGYSVSREKKERFSLILESASTNQTSMYLCASSRGRSRPPFNSPLHFGNGTRLTVT.